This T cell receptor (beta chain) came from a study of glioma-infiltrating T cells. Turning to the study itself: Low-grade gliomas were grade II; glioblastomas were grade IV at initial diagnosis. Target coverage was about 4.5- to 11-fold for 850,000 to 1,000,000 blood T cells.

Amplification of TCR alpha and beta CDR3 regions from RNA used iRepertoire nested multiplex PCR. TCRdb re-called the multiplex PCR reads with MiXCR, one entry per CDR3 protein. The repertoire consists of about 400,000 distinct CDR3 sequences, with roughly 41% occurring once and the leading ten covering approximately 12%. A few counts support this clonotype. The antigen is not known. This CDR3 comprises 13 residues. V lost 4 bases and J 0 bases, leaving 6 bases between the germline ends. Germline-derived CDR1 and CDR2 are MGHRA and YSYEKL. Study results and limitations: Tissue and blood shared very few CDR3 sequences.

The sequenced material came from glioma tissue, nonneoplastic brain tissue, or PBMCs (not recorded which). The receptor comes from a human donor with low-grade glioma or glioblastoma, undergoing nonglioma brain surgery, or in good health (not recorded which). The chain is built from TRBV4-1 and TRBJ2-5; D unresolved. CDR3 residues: CASSPLYQETQYF. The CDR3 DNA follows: TGCGCCAGCAGCCCCTTGTACCAAGAGACCCAGTACTTC.